These 3 T cell receptor beta chains share one sample of origin, sequenced in a study of control samples from healthy donors and cancer patients. Data came from immunoSEQ multiplex PCR; TCRdb stores just in-frame clones and leaves some out. Of tens of thousands of clones detected, 75% to 90% appear once; the ten largest clones hold 6.5% to 8.5%. Source material: blood. The receptor source for this set is a middle-aged man in good health.

The chain uses TRBV29-1 and TRBJ2-7; 7 bases fit TRBD1. The CDR3 extends over 15 amino acids. V was pared by 0 bases and J by 2 bases, with 7 bases of the junction left unmatched. Germline assignment: CDR1 SQVTM and CDR2 ANQGSEA. For the CDR3, the DNA is TGCAGCGTTGAAGAGACAGGGAGCCTAACCTACGAGCAGTACTTC. It encodes CSVEETGSLTYEQYF.

The genes are TRBV30 and TRBJ2-7; D gene ambiguous. Per germline, CDR1 GTSNPN and CDR2 SVGIG (reference sequence). The CDR3 has 13 residues. V lost 4 bases, J lost 8 bases, and 18 bases lay in between. The CDR3 DNA reads as TGTGCCTGGACCATAAGGGCCGGGTTCCAGCAGTACTTC. It yields the protein CAWTIRAGFQQYF. Full variable domain (missing parts from reference TRBV30 and TRBJ2-7): SQTIHQWPATLVQPVGSPLSLECTVEGTSNPNLYWYRQAAGRGLQLLFYSVGIGQISSEVPQNLSASRPQDRQFILSSKKLLLSDSGFYLCAWTIRAGFQQYFGPGTRLTVT.

V gene TRBV7-8 combines with J gene TRBJ2-1; 13 bases are a match to TRBD2. The junction had 14 bases not matched to a gene; V was cut back by 3 bases and J by 3 bases. The length of the CDR3 is 20 residues. Germline-derived CDR1 and CDR2 are SGHVS and FQNEAQ. CDR3 coding DNA: TGTGCCAGCAGCTTTTTAACTAGCGGGGGGGGCCGAGGAGGCTACAATGAGCAGTTCTTC. It specifies CASSFLTSGGGRGGYNEQFF.